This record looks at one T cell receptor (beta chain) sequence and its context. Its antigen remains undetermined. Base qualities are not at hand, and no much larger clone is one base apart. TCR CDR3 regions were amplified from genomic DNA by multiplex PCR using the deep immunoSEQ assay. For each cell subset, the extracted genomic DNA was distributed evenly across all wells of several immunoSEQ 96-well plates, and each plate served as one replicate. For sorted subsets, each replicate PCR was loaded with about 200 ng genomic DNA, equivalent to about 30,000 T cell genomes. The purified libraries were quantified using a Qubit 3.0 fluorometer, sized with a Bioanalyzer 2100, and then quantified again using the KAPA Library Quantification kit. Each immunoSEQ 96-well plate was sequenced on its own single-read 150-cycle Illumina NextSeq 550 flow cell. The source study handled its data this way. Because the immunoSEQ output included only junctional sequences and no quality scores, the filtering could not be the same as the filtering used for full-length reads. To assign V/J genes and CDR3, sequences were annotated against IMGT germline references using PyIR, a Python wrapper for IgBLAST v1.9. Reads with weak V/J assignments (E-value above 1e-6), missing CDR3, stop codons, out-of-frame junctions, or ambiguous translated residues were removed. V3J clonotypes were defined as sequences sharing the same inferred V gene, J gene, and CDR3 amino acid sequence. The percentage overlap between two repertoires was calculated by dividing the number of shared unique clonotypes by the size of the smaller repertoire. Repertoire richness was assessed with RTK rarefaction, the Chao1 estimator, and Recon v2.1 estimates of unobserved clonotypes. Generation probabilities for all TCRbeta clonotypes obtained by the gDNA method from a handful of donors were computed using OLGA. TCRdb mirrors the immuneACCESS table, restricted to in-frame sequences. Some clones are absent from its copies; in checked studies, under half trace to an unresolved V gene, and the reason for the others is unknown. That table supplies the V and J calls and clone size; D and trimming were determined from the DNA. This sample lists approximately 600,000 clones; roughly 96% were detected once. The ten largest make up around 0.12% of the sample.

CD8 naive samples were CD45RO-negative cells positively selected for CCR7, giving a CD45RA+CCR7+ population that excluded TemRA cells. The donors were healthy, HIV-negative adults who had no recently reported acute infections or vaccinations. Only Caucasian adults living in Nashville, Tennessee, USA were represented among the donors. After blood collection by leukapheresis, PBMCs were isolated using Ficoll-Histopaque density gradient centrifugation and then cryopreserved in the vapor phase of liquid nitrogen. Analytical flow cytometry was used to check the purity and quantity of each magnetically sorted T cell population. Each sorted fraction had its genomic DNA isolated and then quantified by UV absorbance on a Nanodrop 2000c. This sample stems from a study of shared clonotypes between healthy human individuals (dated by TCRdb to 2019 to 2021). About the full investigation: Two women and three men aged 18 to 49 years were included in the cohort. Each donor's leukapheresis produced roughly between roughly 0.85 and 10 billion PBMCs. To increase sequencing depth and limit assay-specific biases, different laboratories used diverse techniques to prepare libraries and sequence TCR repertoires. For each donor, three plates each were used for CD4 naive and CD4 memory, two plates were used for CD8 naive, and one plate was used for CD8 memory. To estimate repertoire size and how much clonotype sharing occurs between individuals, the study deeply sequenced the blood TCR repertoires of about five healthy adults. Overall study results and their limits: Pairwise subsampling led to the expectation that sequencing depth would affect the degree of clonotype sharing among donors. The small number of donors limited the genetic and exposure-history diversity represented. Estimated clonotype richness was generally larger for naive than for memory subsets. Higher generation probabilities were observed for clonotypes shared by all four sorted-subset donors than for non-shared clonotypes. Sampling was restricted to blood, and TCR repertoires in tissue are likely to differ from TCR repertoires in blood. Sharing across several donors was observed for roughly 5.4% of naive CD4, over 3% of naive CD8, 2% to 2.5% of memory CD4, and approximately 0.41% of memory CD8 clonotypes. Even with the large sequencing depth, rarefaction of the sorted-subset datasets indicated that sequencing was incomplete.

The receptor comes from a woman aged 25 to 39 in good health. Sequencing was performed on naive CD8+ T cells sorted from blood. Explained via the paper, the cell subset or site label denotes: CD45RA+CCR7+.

The CDR3 reads CASSPLFRTGENTEAFF. The DNA sequence reads TGTGCCAGCAGTCCTCTCTTTCGGACAGGGGAGAACACTGAAGCTTTCTTT. The receptor chain draws on TRBV28 and TRBJ1-1; 9 bases in the middle match TRBD1. From V the trimming removes 5 bases and from J it removes 1 base, while the gene matches leave 11 bases of the junction unaccounted for. The germline V gene encodes CDR1 MDHEN and CDR2 SYDVKM. Including cysteine and phenylalanine, the CDR3 has 17 amino acids. Only the CDR3 region is kept as DNA, spanning 51 bases read in frame from base 1.